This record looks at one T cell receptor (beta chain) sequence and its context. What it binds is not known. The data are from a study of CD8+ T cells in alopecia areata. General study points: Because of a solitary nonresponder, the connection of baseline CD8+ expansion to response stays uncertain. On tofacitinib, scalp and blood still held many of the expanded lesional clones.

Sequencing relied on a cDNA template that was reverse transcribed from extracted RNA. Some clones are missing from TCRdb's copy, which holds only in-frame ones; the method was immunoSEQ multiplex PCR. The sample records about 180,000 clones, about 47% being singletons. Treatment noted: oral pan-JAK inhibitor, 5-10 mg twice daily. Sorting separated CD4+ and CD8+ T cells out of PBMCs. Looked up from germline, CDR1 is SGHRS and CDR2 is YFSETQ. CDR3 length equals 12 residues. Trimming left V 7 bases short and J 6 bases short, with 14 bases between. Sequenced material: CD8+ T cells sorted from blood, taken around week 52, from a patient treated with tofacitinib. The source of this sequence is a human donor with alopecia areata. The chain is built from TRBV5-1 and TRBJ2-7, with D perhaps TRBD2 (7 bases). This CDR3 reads CASGPAGAEQYF. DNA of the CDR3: TGCGCCAGCGGTCCCGCGGGGGCCGAGCAGTACTTC.